The 20 T cell receptor beta chains below come from one sample, sequenced in a study of T-cell memory formation after mild COVID-19. TCRdb called the 5' RACE reads again in MiXCR, with one record for every CDR3 protein. The repertoire holds roughly 410,000 distinct CDR3 sequences, with more than 20% as singletons. The sequenced material came from PBMCs or a T cell subset sorted from them (not recorded which). The receptor set was obtained from an adult woman who had mild COVID-19 (a few samples of this study predate the infection). Cell type and time point are not known.

This clonotype was found a few times. The rearrangement joins TRBV6-2 or TRBV6-3 to TRBJ2-2; D may be TRBD1 or TRBD2 (5 bases each). V lost 8 bases to trimming and J lost 5 bases, with 21 bases between them. The germline gives CDR1 MNHEY, CDR2 SVGEGT. CDR3 size: 16 residues. The CDR3 DNA is TGTGCCAGCGCCCGGAGGACAAGCAGTGAAACCGGGGAGCTGTTTTTT. It translates to CASARRTSSETGELFF.

This clonotype showed up just a few times. The chain has TRBV18 and TRBJ2-3, with a tentative D call TRBD2 (5 bases). The CDR3 contains 16 residues. Trimming cost V 3 bases and J 0 bases, with 13 bases left between them. Germline V gives CDR1 KGHSH, CDR2 LQKENI. CDR3 loop: CASSPESGASTDTQYF. CDR3 DNA: TGTGCCAGCTCACCGGAAAGCGGTGCTAGCACAGATACGCAGTATTTT.

The rearrangement uses TRBV18 and TRBJ2-7; 11 bases agree with TRBD2. J lost 2 bases, V lost 6 bases, and 12 bases had no gene match. The CDR3 runs to 17 residues. In germline, CDR1 is KGHSH, CDR2 LQKENI. The CDR3 coding sequence is TGTGCCAGCTCCCCTACTAGCGGGAGTCGGATACCCTACGAGCAGTACTTC. Translated: CASSPTSGSRIPYEQYF.

This chain joins TRBV7-3 and TRBJ2-7; the match to TRBD2 covers 10 bases. Germline loops: CDR1 SGHTA, CDR2 FQGTGA. This CDR3 region has 16 residues. V shed 0 bases and J 3 bases; nucleotides not matched to a gene: 5. CDR3 DNA: TGTGCCAGCAGCTTAACGTCGGCTAGCGGGAGCTACGAGCAGTACTTC. Translating gives CASSLTSASGSYEQYF. Combining the CDR3 with reference TRBV7-3 and TRBJ2-7 gives the whole variable domain GAGVSQTPSNKVTEKGKYVELRCDPISGHTALYWYRQSLGQGPEFLIYFQGTGAADDSGLPNDRFFAVRPEGSVSTLKIQRTERGDSAVYLCASSLTSASGSYEQYFGPGTRLTVT.

This clonotype has more than one count but fewer than ten. J is TRBJ2-1 and V is TRBV12-3 or TRBV12-4; tentative D call: TRBD2 (6 bases). V was shortened by 6 bases and J by 2 bases, with 11 bases between the two germline ends. The CDR3 loop spans 14 amino acids. The CDR3 sequence: CASREGLTYNEQFF. For the CDR3, the DNA is TGTGCCAGCAGGGAGGGACTGACCTACAATGAGCAGTTCTTC.

The chain has TRBV4-3 and TRBJ2-7; possibly TRBD2 for D (5 bases). The CDR3 extends over 14 amino acids. V dropped 0 bases and J dropped 6 bases, with 12 bases sitting between them. Germline V gene lookup returns CDR1 LGHNA and CDR2 YSLEER. DNA of the CDR3: TGCGCCAGCAGCCAAGATCCACACACTAGCGAGCAGTACTTC. Translation: CASSQDPHTSEQYF.

The CDR3 is CASSFLDTQETQYF. CDR3 nucleotides: TGTGCCAGCAGCTTCTTGGACACCCAGGAGACCCAGTACTTC. This chain links TRBV5-6 with TRBJ2-5, with D perhaps matching TRBD1 (5 bases). The CDR3 extends over 14 amino acids. V gave up 2 bases and J gave up 5 bases, with 13 bases separating them. Germline V gene lookup returns CDR1 SGHDT and CDR2 YYEEEE.

This clonotype was detected only a few times. The chain links TRBV3-1 to TRBJ2-7, with TRBD2 matching 8 bases. The CDR3 sequence is 17 residues long. CDR1 is LGHDT and CDR2 is YNNKEL in the germline V gene (reference sequence). J was trimmed by 0 bases and V by 1 base; bases with no gene match: 8. The DNA of the CDR3 is TGTGCCAGCAGCCAAGGGTTTCGGCTAGCGGGCTCCTACGAGCAGTACTTC. Translation: CASSQGFRLAGSYEQYF.

This clonotype was recorded at least ten times. This chain joins TRBV7-2 and TRBJ2-7; D uncertain. In germline, CDR1 is SGHTA, CDR2 FQGNSA. This CDR3 region has 12 residues. V was cut by 2 bases and J by 3 bases, with 5 bases left in between. The CDR3 DNA reads as TGTGCCAGCAGCTTATATAGCTACGAGCAGTACTTC. Translating gives CASSLYSYEQYF. Full variable domain (outside the CDR3, taken from reference TRBV7-2 and TRBJ2-7): GAGVSQSPSNKVTEKGKDVELRCDPISGHTALYWYRQSLGQGLEFLIYFQGNSAPDKSGLPSDRFSAERTGGSVSTLTIQRTQQEDSAVYLCASSLYSYEQYFGPGTRLTVT.

This chain uses TRBV7-6 with TRBJ1-6; perhaps TRBD1 as D (6 bases). Deletions cut 3 bases from V and 8 bases from J, with 20 bases between. Germline V lookup: CDR1 SGHVS, CDR2 FNYEAQ. This CDR3 spans 17 amino acids. In DNA form, the CDR3 reads TGTGCCAGCAGCTTGGCCAGGGGAGACCAGGGATATTCACCCCTCCACTTT. Encoded protein: CASSLARGDQGYSPLHF.

This chain connects TRBV24-1 to TRBJ1-2, with unresolved D. The V end lost 4 bases, the J end lost 0 bases, and 14 bases lay between the germline ends. There are 16 residues in the CDR3. Germline V gene lookup returns CDR1 KGHDR and CDR2 SFDVKD. CDR3 amino acids: CATSEMGNWSNYGYTF. CDR3 bases: TGTGCCACCAGTGAGATGGGGAACTGGTCTAACTATGGCTACACCTTC.

This chain joins TRBV5-1 and TRBJ1-1, with D perhaps TRBD1 (6 bases). Germline V gene lookup returns CDR1 SGHRS and CDR2 YFSETQ. The CDR3 runs to 15 residues. V lost 3 bases, J lost 3 bases, and 15 bases lay in between. CDR3 coding DNA: TGCGCCAGCAGCTCCGTGGTCAGGGGATACACTGAAGCTTTCTTT. This encodes CASSSVVRGYTEAFF. Full variable domain (rest looked up from reference TRBV5-1 and TRBJ1-1): KAGVTQTPRYLIKTRGQQVTLSCSPISGHRSVSWYQQTPGQGLQFLFEYFSETQRNKGNFPGRFSGRQFSNSRSEMNVSTLELGDSALYLCASSSVVRGYTEAFFGQGTRLTVV.

This clonotype was seen a handful of times. The chain carries TRBV7-6 and TRBJ2-7; 8 nucleotides agree with TRBD2. Per the germline V gene, CDR1 is SGHVS and CDR2 is FNYEAQ. CDR3 length: 13 residues. The junction had 6 bases not matched to a gene; V was cut back by 5 bases and J by 6 bases. As DNA, the CDR3 is TGTGCCAGCAGCCCCGCGCGGGAGGCCGAGCAGTACTTC. Translated: CASSPAREAEQYF.

This clonotype showed up just a few times. This rearrangement joins TRBV5-1 to TRBJ2-3, with D perhaps TRBD1 (6 bases). CDR1 is SGHRS and CDR2 is YFSETQ in the germline V gene. The V and J ends lost 4 bases and 0 bases respectively, with 9 bases between them. This CDR3 is 14 amino acids long. The CDR3 DNA is TGCGCCAGCAGCAACAGGGAAAGCACAGATACGCAGTATTTT. It is translated as CASSNRESTDTQYF.

The rearrangement joins TRBV30 to TRBJ2-1, with 10 nucleotides matching TRBD2. This CDR3 is 13 amino acids long. CDR1 is GTSNPN and CDR2 is SVGIG in the germline V gene (reference sequence). The junction had 4 bases not matched to a gene; V was cut back by 2 bases and J by 9 bases. Here the CDR3 reads CAWSSGGALEQFF. The CDR3 nucleotides read TGTGCCTGGAGTAGCGGGGGGGCGCTTGAGCAGTTCTTC.

This clonotype was counted only a few times. The CDR3, as DNA: TGTGCCAGCAGCTTATCCCGTCGAAATGGCTACACCTTC. Translation gives CASSLSRRNGYTF. The gene calls are TRBV7-8 and TRBJ1-2; D ambiguous. V was pared by 2 bases and J by 6 bases, with 10 bases between. Germline CDR1 and CDR2: SGHVS and FQNEAQ. The CDR3 spans 13 residues.

This clonotype appeared many times. V gene TRBV7-2 combines with J gene TRBJ1-1; D uncertain. This CDR3 comprises 13 residues. V was clipped by 1 base and J by 6 bases, with 9 bases between them. Germline CDR1 SGHTA, CDR2 FQGNSA. CDR3 sequence reads: CASSLVPAPEAFF. The CDR3 DNA sequence: TGTGCCAGCAGCTTAGTTCCGGCCCCTGAAGCTTTCTTT.

This clonotype was observed many times. The chain employs TRBV2 and TRBJ2-1; TRBD1 matches at 7 bases. The CDR3 is 16 residues long. CDR1 is SNHLY and CDR2 is FYNNEI in the germline V gene. Trimming removed 5 bases from V and 3 bases from J; junction bases left unmatched: 10. The CDR3 DNA is TGTGCCAGCAGTATTGAAGGGACAGCGTTCTACAATGAGCAGTTCTTC. Amino acid sequence: CASSIEGTAFYNEQFF.

This clonotype was seen a few times. The chain recombines TRBV20-1 with TRBJ1-2; the D is unclear. The germline V gene has CDR1 DFQATT and CDR2 SNEGSKA (reference sequence). CDR3 length equals 14 residues. V lost 0 bases and J 4 bases, leaving 12 bases between the germline ends. This chain's CDR3 is CSARDDTDFYGYTF. CDR3 in DNA: TGCAGTGCTAGAGATGACACAGATTTCTATGGCTACACCTTC.

The sample holds many counts of this clonotype. J is TRBJ2-7 and V is TRBV28; TRBD2 matches at 12 bases. V lost 5 bases, J lost 4 bases, and 12 bases stayed unmatched. Germline loops: CDR1 MDHEN, CDR2 SYDVKM. This CDR3 has 17 amino acids. CDR3 protein: CASSPRLAGEILYEQYF. As DNA, the CDR3 is TGTGCCAGCAGTCCACGACTAGCGGGAGAGATACTTTACGAGCAGTACTTC.